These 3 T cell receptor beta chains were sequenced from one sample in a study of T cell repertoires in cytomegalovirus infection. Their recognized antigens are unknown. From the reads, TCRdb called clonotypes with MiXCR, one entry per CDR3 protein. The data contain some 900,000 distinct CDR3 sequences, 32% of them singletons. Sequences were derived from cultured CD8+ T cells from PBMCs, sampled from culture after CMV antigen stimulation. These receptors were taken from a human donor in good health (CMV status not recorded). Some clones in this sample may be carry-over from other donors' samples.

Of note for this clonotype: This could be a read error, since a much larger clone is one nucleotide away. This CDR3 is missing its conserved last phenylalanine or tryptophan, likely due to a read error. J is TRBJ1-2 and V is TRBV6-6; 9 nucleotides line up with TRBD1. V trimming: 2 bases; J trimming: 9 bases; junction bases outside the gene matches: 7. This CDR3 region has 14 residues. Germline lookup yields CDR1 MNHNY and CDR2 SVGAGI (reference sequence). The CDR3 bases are TGTGCCAGCAGTTACCTAGGGGACAGGGAAAGCTACACCGTC. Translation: CASSYLGDRESYTV.

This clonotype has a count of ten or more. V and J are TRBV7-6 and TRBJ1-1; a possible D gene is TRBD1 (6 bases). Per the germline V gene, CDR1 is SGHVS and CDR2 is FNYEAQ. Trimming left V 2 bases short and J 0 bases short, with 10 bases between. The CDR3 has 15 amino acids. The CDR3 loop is CASSLSRGVNTEAFF. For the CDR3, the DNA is TGTGCCAGCAGCTTATCCAGGGGCGTGAACACTGAAGCTTTCTTT.

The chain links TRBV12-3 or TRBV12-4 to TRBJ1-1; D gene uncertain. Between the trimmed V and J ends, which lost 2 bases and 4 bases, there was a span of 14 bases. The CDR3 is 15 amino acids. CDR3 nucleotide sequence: TGTGCCAGCAGTTTACGCGCAGGTCGGGGCACTGAAGCTTTCTTT. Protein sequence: CASSLRAGRGTEAFF.